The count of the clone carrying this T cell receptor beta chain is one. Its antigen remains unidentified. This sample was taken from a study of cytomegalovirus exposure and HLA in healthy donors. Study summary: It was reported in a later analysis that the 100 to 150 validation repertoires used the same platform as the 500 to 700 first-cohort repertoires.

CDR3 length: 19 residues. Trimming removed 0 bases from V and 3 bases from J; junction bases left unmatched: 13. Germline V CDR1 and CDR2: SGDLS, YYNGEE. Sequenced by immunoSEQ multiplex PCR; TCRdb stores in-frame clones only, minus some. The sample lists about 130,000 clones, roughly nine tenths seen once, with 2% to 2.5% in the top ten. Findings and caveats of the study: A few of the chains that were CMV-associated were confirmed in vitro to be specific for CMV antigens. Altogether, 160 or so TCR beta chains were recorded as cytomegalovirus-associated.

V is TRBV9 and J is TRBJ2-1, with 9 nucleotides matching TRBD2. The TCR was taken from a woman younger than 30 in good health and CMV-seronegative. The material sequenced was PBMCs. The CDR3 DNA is TGTGCCAGCAGCGTAGCTGCCCCCCTAGCGGGACTTTTCTACAATGAGCAGTTCTTC. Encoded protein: CASSVAAPLAGLFYNEQFF. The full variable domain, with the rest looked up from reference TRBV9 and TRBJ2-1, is DSGVTQTPKHLITATGQRVTLRCSPRSGDLSVYWYQQSLDQGLQFLIQYYNGEERAKGNILERFSAQQFPDLHSELNLSSLELGDSALYFCASSVAAPLAGLFYNEQFFGPGTRLTVL.